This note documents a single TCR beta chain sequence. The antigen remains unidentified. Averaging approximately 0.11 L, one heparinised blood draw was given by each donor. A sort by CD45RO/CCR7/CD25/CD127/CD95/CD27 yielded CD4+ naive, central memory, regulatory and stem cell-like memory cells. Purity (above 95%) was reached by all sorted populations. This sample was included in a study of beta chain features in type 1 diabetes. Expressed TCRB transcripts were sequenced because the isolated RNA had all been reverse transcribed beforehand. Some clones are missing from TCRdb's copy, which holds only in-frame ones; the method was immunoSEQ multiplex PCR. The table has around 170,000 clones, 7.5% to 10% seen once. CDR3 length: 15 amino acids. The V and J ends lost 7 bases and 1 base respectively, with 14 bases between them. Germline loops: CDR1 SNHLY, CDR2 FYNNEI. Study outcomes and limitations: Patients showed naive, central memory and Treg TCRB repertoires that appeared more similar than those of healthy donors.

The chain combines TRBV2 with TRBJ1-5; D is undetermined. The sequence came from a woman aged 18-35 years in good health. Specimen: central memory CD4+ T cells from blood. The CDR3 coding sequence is TGTGCCAGCACTGGAACAGTTATCAGCAATCAGCCCCAGCATTTT. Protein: CASTGTVISNQPQHF. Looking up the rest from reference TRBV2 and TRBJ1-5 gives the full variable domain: EPEVTQTPSHQVTQMGQEVILRCVPISNHLYFYWYRQILGQKVEFLVSFYNNEISEKSEIFDDQFSVERPDGSNFTLKIRSTKLEDSAMYFCASTGTVISNQPQHFGDGTRLSIL.